This T cell receptor (beta chain) was captured by sequencing in a study of shared clonotypes between healthy human individuals. TCRdb's copy holds only in-frame clones and misses some; the assay was immunoSEQ multiplex PCR. The table records around 2.3 million clones, 90% to 96% of them present only once. Between the trimmed V and J ends, which lost 2 bases and 8 bases, there was a span of 3 bases. CDR3 length: 11 amino acids. Looked up from germline, CDR1 is LGHNA and CDR2 is YNFKEQ. The material sequenced was naive CD4+ T cells sorted from blood. This sample's subset: CD45RA+ positively selected. The rearrangement links TRBV4-2 to TRBJ1-4; D is unclear. The clonotype originates from a man aged 18 to 29 in good health. This CDR3 reads CASSQTEKLFF. DNA for the CDR3: TGTGCCAGCAGCCAAACCGAAAAACTGTTTTTT.